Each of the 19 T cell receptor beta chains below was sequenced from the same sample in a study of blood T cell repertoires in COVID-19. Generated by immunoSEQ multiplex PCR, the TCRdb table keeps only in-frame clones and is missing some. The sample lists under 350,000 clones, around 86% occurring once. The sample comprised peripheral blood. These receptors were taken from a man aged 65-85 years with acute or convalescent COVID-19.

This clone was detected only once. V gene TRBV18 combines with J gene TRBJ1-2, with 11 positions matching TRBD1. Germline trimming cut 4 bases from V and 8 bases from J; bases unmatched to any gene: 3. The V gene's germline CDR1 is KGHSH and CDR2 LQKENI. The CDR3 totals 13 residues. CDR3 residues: CASSLDRGHGYTF. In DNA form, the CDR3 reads TGTGCCAGCTCACTGGACAGGGGGCACGGCTACACCTTC.

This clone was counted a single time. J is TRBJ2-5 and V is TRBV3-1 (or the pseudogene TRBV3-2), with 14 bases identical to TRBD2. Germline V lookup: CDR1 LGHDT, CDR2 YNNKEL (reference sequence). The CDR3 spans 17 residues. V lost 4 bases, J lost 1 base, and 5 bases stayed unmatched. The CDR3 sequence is CASSPGTSGGSQETQYF. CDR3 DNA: TGTGCCAGCAGCCCCGGGACTAGCGGGGGATCCCAAGAGACCCAGTACTTC.

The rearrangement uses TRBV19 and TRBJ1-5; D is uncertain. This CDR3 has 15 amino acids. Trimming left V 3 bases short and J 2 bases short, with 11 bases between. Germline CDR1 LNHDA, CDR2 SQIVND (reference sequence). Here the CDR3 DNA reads TGTGCCAGTAGTATGGGTTGGCAGGGCAATCAGCCCCAGCATTTT. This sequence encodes CASSMGWQGNQPQHF.

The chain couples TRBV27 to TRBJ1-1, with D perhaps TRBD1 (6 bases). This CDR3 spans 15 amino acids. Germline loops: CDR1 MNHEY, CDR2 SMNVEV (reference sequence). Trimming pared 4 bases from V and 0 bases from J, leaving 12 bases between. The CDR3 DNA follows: TGTGCCAGCAGTTCGGGGACATTAATGAACACTGAAGCTTTCTTT. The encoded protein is CASSSGTLMNTEAFF.

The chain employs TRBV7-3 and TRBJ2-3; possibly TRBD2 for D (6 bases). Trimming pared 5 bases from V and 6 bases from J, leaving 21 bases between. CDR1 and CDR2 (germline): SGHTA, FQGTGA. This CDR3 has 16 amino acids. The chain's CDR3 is CASSQFGEDLRDTQYF. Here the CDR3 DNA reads TGTGCCAGCAGCCAATTCGGGGAGGACCTGAGGGATACGCAGTATTTT.

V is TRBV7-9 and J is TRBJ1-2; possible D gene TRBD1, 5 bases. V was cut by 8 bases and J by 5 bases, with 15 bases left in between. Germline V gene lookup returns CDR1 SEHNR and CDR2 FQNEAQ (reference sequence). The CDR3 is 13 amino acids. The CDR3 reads CASQGTDWYGYTF. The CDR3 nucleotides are TGTGCCAGCCAAGGGACTGATTGGTATGGCTACACCTTC.

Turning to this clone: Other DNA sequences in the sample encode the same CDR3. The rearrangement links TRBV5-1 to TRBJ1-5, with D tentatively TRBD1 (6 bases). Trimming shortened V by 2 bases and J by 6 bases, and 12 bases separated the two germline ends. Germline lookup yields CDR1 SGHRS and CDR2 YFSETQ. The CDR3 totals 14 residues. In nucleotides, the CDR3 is TGCGCCAGCAGCTTACAGGGAAGTGGTCAGCCCCAGCATTTT. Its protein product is CASSLQGSGQPQHF.

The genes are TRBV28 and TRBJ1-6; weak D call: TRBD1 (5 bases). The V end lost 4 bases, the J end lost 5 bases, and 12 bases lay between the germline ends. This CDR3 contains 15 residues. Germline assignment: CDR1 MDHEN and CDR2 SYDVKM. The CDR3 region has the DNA TGTGCCAGCAGTTCCTGGGGAGGGGATAATTCACCCCTCCACTTT. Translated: CASSSWGGDNSPLHF.

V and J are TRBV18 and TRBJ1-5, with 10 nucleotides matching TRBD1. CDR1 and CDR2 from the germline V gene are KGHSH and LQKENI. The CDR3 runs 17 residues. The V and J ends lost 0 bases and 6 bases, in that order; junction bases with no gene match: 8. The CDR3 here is CASSPPRGTGAGQPQHF. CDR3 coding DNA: TGTGCCAGCTCACCACCTCGTGGGACAGGGGCTGGTCAGCCCCAGCATTTT. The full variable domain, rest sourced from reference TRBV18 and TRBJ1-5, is NAGVMQNPRHLVRRRGQEARLRCSPMKGHSHVYWYRQLPEEGLKFMVYLQKENIIDESGMPKERFSAEFPKEGPSILRIQQVVRGDSAAYFCASSPPRGTGAGQPQHFGDGTRLSIL.

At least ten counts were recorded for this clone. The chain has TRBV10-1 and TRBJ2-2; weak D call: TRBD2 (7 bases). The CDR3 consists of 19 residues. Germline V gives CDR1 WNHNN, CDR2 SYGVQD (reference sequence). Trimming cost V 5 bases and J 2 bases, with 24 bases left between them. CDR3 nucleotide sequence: TGCGCCAGCAGTACCGGACAGCGGGGAGGTGGGGCAAACACCGGGGAGCTGTTTTTT. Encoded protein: CASSTGQRGGGANTGELFF.

DNA of the CDR3: TGTGCCAGCAGTTCAGGGGTCTTCTACGAGCAGTACTTC. Protein: CASSSGVFYEQYF. J is TRBJ2-7 and V is TRBV28, with a tentative D call TRBD1 (6 bases). The CDR3 runs to 13 residues. Trimming cost V 4 bases and J 3 bases, with 10 bases left between them. The germline gives CDR1 MDHEN, CDR2 SYDVKM.

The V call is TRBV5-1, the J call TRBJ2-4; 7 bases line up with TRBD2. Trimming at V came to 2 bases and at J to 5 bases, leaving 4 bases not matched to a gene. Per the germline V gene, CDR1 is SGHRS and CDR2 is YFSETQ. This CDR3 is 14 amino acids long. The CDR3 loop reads CASSFGGIENIQYF. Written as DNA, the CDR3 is TGCGCCAGCAGCTTCGGGGGGATCGAAAACATTCAGTACTTC.

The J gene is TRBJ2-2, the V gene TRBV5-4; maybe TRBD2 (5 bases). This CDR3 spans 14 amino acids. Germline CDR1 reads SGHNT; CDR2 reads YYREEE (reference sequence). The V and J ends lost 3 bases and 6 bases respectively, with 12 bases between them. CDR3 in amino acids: CASSSPTSAGELFF. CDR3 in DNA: TGTGCCAGCAGCTCGCCTACTAGTGCCGGGGAGCTGTTTTTT.

CDR3 DNA: TGTGCCAGCAGCGCCTACAAATGGACTAGCACAGATACGCAGTATTTT. This gives the protein CASSAYKWTSTDTQYF. J is TRBJ2-3 and V is TRBV9; D is perhaps TRBD2 (5 bases). Between the trimmed V and J ends, which lost 3 bases and 0 bases, there was a span of 14 bases. This CDR3 comprises 16 residues. Germline V gene sequence: CDR1 SGDLS, CDR2 YYNGEE.

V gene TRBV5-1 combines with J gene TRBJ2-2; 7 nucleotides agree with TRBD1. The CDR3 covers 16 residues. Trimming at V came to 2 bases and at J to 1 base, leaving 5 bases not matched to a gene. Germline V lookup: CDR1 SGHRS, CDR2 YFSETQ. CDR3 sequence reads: CASSLQGQKNTGELFF. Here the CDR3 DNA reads TGCGCCAGCAGCTTACAGGGACAGAAGAACACCGGGGAGCTGTTTTTT.

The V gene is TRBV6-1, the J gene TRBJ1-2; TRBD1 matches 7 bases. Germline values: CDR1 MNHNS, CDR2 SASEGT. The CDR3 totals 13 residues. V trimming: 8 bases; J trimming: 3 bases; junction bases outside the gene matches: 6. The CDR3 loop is CASVRQGDYGYTF. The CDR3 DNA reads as TGTGCCAGCGTAAGACAGGGAGACTATGGCTACACCTTC.

The DNA for the CDR3 is TGTGCCAGCTCACCACCCTTTACAGATACGCAGTATTTT. Translation: CASSPPFTDTQYF. The rearrangement joins TRBV18 to TRBJ2-3; D unresolved. The germline V gene encodes CDR1 KGHSH and CDR2 LQKENI. Trimming left V 0 bases short and J 3 bases short, with 4 bases between. The CDR3 runs 13 residues.

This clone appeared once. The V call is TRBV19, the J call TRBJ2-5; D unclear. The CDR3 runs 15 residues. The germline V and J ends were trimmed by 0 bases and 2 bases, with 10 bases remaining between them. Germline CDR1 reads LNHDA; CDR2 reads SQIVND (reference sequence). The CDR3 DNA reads TGTGCCAGTAGTATAGATAGGCAGCGACAAGAGACCCAGTACTTC. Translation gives CASSIDRQRQETQYF.

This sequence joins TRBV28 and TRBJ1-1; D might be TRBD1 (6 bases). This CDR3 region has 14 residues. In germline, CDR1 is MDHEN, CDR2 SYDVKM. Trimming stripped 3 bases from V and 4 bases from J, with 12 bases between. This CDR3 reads CASSLSRGITEAFF. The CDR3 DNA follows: TGTGCCAGCAGTTTGAGCAGGGGAATCACTGAAGCTTTCTTT.